This T cell receptor beta chain was identified during a study of T cell repertoires in cytomegalovirus infection. One entry per CDR3 protein, called by TCRdb with MiXCR from the reads. The profile shows approximately 500,000 distinct CDR3 sequences, 10% to 12% of them singletons. This CDR3 is built from 15 residues. V gave up 0 bases and J gave up 6 bases; unmatched junction bases: 5. Germline CDR1 and CDR2: DFQATT and SNEGSKA (reference sequence). Sequencing used PBMCs. The genes are TRBV20-1 and TRBJ1-4, with TRBD1 identical over 9 bases. The origin of this receptor is a human donor in good health (CMV status not recorded). Some clones in this sample may be carry-over from other donors' samples. The CDR3 here is CSARETGTGHEKLFF. DNA for the CDR3: TGCAGTGCTAGAGAGACCGGGACAGGGCATGAAAAACTGTTTTTT.